The T cell receptor (beta chain) under discussion was sequenced for a study of blood T cell repertoires in COVID-19. Study overall: Sample material is recorded as cDNA or gDNA derived from T cells, B-cell-depleted T cells, or PBMCs.

The CDR3 length is 13 residues. Trimming took 5 bases from V and 9 from J, leaving 14 bases between them. The germline V gene encodes CDR1 LNHDA and CDR2 SQIVND (reference sequence). The study assigned cohorts using participant-reported clinical history. The recovered donors of Cohort 3 showed two negative PCRs, clearance, or symptom resolution. Source study methods: Reference gene primer amplification in the assay estimated nucleated cell counts. Repertoires were generated with immunoSEQ multiplex PCR, while TCRdb's copy carries only in-frame clones and drops some. V and J calls and clone size are as listed in that table; D and trimming were resolved from the DNA. The table lists 200,000 or so clones, about nine tenths of them singletons.

The source of this sequence is a woman in her twenties or thirties who had recovered from COVID-19. The chain links TRBV19 to TRBJ2-4, with a weak D call TRBD1 (5 bases). Sequencing was done on a sample of PBMCs or T cells enriched from blood (not recorded which). The CDR3 is CASSARERGIQYF. CDR3 DNA sequence: TGTGCCAGTAGTGCCAGGGAAAGGGGCATTCAGTACTTC.